This TCR beta chain was profiled in a study of blood T cell repertoires in COVID-19. Across the study: The United States, Italy and Spain supplied acute and convalescent COVID-19 samples. From T cells, B-cell-depleted T cells, or PBMCs came the material, which was cDNA or gDNA.

The trim removed 7 bases at V and 3 bases at J, leaving 7 bases unmatched. The CDR3 totals 13 residues. Germline CDR1 reads SQVTM; CDR2 reads ANQGSEA. Original methodology: Quantification of nucleated cells was approximated via reference gene primer amplification. TCRdb keeps only in-frame clones here, not all; method: immunoSEQ multiplex PCR. V, J and clone size reflect that table, while D and trimming were determined from the DNA. This table holds roughly 97,000 clones, roughly nine tenths found once. This clonotype originated in a human donor in a cohort sampled during active COVID-19. V is TRBV29-1 and J is TRBJ1-2; 8 bases are shared with TRBD1. Material for sequencing was peripheral blood. The CDR3 nucleotides read TGCAGCGCCCGGGACAGGAGTGACTATGGCTACACCTTC. As protein: CSARDRSDYGYTF.